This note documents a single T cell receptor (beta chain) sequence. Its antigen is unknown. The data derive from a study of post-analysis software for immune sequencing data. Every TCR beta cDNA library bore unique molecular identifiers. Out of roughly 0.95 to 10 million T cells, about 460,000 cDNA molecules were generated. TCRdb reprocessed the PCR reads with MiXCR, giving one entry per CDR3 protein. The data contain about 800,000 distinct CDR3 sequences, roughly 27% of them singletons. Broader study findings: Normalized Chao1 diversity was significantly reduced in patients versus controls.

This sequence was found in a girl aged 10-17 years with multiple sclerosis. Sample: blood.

As DNA, the CDR3 is TGTGCCAGCAGTGACGCGGTAGCATCTGAAGCTTTCTTT. Encoded protein: CASSDAVASEAFF. V gene TRBV25-1 combines with J gene TRBJ1-1; D call uncertain. Per the germline V gene, CDR1 is MGHDK and CDR2 is SYGVNS. CDR3 length: 13 residues. The V and J ends lost 3 bases and 6 bases respectively, with 11 bases between them.